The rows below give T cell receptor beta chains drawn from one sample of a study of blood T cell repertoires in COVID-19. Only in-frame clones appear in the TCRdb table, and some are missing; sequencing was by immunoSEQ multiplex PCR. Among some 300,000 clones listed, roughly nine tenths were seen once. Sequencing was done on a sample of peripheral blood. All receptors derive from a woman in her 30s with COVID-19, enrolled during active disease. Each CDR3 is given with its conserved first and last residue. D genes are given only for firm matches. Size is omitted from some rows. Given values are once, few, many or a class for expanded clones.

cdr3_nt: TGTGCCAGCAGTTACCAGACAGGGGCTGATTCACCCCTCCACTTT
cdr3_aa: CASSYQTGADSPLHF
clone_size: once
d_call: TRBD1
v_call: TRBV6-5
j_call: TRBJ1-6

cdr3_nt: TGTTGTAGCGGGGGGGCGGGAGGAACGCAGTATTTT
cdr3_aa: CCSGGAGGTQYF
clone_size: -
d_call: TRBD2
v_call: TRBV12-3/TRBV12-4
j_call: TRBJ2-3

cdr3_nt: TGCAGCGGGGCGTTGGCCGCGTGGGATACGCAGTATTTT
cdr3_aa: CSGALAAWDTQYF
clone_size: -
d_call: -
v_call: TRBV29-1
j_call: TRBJ2-3

cdr3_nt: TGTGCCAGCAGTTCAGGGTCCGCGAGCAATGAGCAGTTCTTC
cdr3_aa: CASSSGSASNEQFF
clone_size: -
d_call: -
v_call: TRBV27
j_call: TRBJ2-1

cdr3_nt: TGTGCCAGCAGCCTCTCGGCGGATGGCTACACCTTC
cdr3_aa: CASSLSADGYTF
clone_size: -
d_call: -
v_call: TRBV6-5
j_call: TRBJ1-2

cdr3_nt: TGTGCCAGCAGCTTCCGGACTCCCGCAACTAATGAAAAACTGTTTTTT
cdr3_aa: CASSFRTPATNEKLFF
clone_size: -
d_call: -
v_call: TRBV3-1/TRBV3-2
j_call: TRBJ1-4

cdr3_nt: TGTGCCAGCAGTGAAGGGGAGACAGGACCCTTGCCCCAGCATTTT
cdr3_aa: CASSEGETGPLPQHF
clone_size: few
d_call: -
v_call: TRBV6-1
j_call: TRBJ1-5

cdr3_nt: TGTGCCAGCAGTTACTCTTTGGAGGGAGGTCAGCCCCAGCATTTT
cdr3_aa: CASSYSLEGGQPQHF
clone_size: few
d_call: -
v_call: TRBV6-5
j_call: TRBJ1-5

cdr3_nt: TGTGCCAGCTCACCGACAGGGGATGGCTACACCTTC
cdr3_aa: CASSPTGDGYTF
clone_size: -
d_call: TRBD1
v_call: TRBV18
j_call: TRBJ1-2

cdr3_nt: TGTGCCAGCAGCACAGGGACAAGCTCCTACAATGAGCAGTTCTTC
cdr3_aa: CASSTGTSSYNEQFF
clone_size: -
d_call: -
v_call: TRBV5-5
j_call: TRBJ2-1

cdr3_nt: TGTGCCTGGACCTCAGTGGGGGCCGCTGAAGCTTTCTTT
cdr3_aa: CAWTSVGAAEAFF
clone_size: -
d_call: -
v_call: TRBV30
j_call: TRBJ1-1

cdr3_nt: TGTGCCAGCAGCTTAGGAGGGTCCGCCTATGGCTACACCTTC
cdr3_aa: CASSLGGSAYGYTF
clone_size: -
d_call: -
v_call: TRBV7-2
j_call: TRBJ1-2

cdr3_nt: TGTGCCGCCAAGGGGGCTCTCCTGTACGAGCAGTACTTC
cdr3_aa: CAAKGALLYEQYF
clone_size: -
d_call: TRBD1
v_call: TRBV6-7
j_call: TRBJ2-7

cdr3_nt: TGTGCCAGCAGCCTCGGACAGGGTGTTCAGCCCCAGCATTTT
cdr3_aa: CASSLGQGVQPQHF
clone_size: once
d_call: TRBD1
v_call: TRBV7-9
j_call: TRBJ1-5

cdr3_nt: TGTGCCAGCAACCAGGGGGGATCTGCAGATACGCAGTATTTT
cdr3_aa: CASNQGGSADTQYF
clone_size: -
d_call: -
v_call: TRBV2
j_call: TRBJ2-3

cdr3_nt: TGTGCCAGCAGTGAAGCCGCGATGACAGGGGGATTGTACGAGCAGTACTTC
cdr3_aa: CASSEAAMTGGLYEQYF
clone_size: once
d_call: TRBD1
v_call: TRBV6-1
j_call: TRBJ2-7

cdr3_nt: TGTGCCAGCAGACCGGACAGGGGGTTTTTGAACACTGAAGCTTTCTTT
cdr3_aa: CASRPDRGFLNTEAFF
clone_size: -
d_call: TRBD1
v_call: TRBV5-4
j_call: TRBJ1-1

cdr3_nt: TGTGCCAGCAGTGATTTGGGTACGGAGGTCGGGTTTCTGTTTTTT
cdr3_aa: CASSDLGTEVGFLFF
clone_size: -
d_call: -
v_call: TRBV25-1
j_call: TRBJ1-4

cdr3_nt: TGTGCCAGCAGTCCCTACTCGGGTCGCAATGAGCAGTTCTTC
cdr3_aa: CASSPYSGRNEQFF
clone_size: -
d_call: -
v_call: TRBV6-6
j_call: TRBJ2-1

cdr3_nt: TGTGCCAGTAGTATGGCCGGGGTCATCTACGAGCAGTACTTC
cdr3_aa: CASSMAGVIYEQYF
clone_size: -
d_call: -
v_call: TRBV19
j_call: TRBJ2-7

cdr3_nt: TGTGCCAGCAGCTTGCACCGGGACAGCCGTACGAATGAAAAACTGTTTTTT
cdr3_aa: CASSLHRDSRTNEKLFF
clone_size: once
d_call: TRBD1
v_call: TRBV5-6
j_call: TRBJ1-4

cdr3_nt: TGTGCCAGTCGGGCAGATACGCAGTATTTT
cdr3_aa: CASRADTQYF
clone_size: -
d_call: -
v_call: TRBV19
j_call: TRBJ2-3